These T cell receptor beta chains were read from a single sample in a study of T cell changes during pregnancy in multiple sclerosis. Method: immunoSEQ multiplex PCR; TCRdb's copy keeps in-frame clones and lacks some. The sample carries just under 100,000 clones, 90% to 95% recorded once. Source: peripheral blood, taken after pregnancy. The source is a female donor with multiple sclerosis, enrolled in a pregnancy study. The CDR3 runs from the conserved cysteine through the conserved F or W. The order of the fields is clone size, V gene, D gene, J gene, CDR3 DNA, CDR3 protein. A D gene is named only where the DNA matches it firmly. The size field is filled for only some rows; it gives once, few, many or a size class.

NA	TRBV19	TRBD2	TRBJ2-7	TGTGCCAGTAGTACATCAGGACTAGCGGACTACGAGCAGTACTTC	CASSTSGLADYEQYF
once	TRBV19	NA	TRBJ2-3	TGTGCCAGCCGTCCTGCGGGCACAGATACGCAGTATTTT	CASRPAGTDTQYF
NA	TRBV7-8	TRBD2	TRBJ2-5	TGTGCCAGCAGCTTAGGGACTAGCAAAGAGACCCAGTACTTC	CASSLGTSKETQYF
NA	TRBV29-1	NA	TRBJ1-2	TGCAGCGCCCGGGACACCTCGGACTATGGCTACACCTTC	CSARDTSDYGYTF
NA	TRBV7-2	NA	TRBJ1-1	TGTGCCAGCAGCCGCAGAGGGAACACTGAAGCTTTCTTT	CASSRRGNTEAFF
NA	TRBV15	TRBD2	TRBJ2-1	TGTGCCACCAGCAGCCAAACAGGACTAGACGGAGATGAGCAGTTCTTC	CATSSQTGLDGDEQFF
NA	TRBV6-5	NA	TRBJ1-2	TGTGCCAGCAGTTACTCGACAGGAAAAAACTATGGCTACACCTTC	CASSYSTGKNYGYTF
NA	TRBV28	TRBD1	TRBJ1-3	TGTGCCAGCAGTTTCCCTGGACAGGGGGCTGTAAACACCATATATTTT	CASSFPGQGAVNTIYF
NA	TRBV5-1	TRBD2	TRBJ2-3	TGCGCCAGCAGCTTGGAGGCGGGAGGGCCTCGCACAGATACGCAGTATTTT	CASSLEAGGPRTDTQYF
NA	TRBV19	NA	TRBJ1-3	TGTGCCAGTAGTACAAGACAGGCGGGCTCTGGAAACACCATATATTTT	CASSTRQAGSGNTIYF
NA	TRBV5-8	TRBD2	TRBJ2-7	TGTGCCAGCAGCCCCGTGAGCGGGATCAACGAGCAGTACTTC	CASSPVSGINEQYF
NA	TRBV5-1	NA	TRBJ1-1	TGCGCCAGCAGCCGATGGGCGGGGGGGAGTACTGAAGCTTTCTTT	CASSRWAGGSTEAFF
NA	TRBV4-3	TRBD1	TRBJ1-1	TGCGCCAGCAGCCAAGGGCCAACCGGGACAGGGTTTACTGAAGCTTTCTTT	CASSQGPTGTGFTEAFF
NA	TRBV6-1	TRBD1	TRBJ2-7	TGTGCCAGTATGACAGGGGTACGGGTCGAGCAGTACTTC	CASMTGVRVEQYF
NA	TRBV5-8	NA	TRBJ2-5	TGTGCCAGCAGCCCCGGTTGGGCGGGCGCACAAGAGACCCAGTACTTC	CASSPGWAGAQETQYF
NA	TRBV4-2	NA	TRBJ1-1	TGTGCCAGCAGCCCACGCAGGGTTCCGTTCACTGAAGCTTTCTTT	CASSPRRVPFTEAFF
NA	TRBV30	TRBD2	TRBJ2-3	TGTGCCTGGAGCCACATTGGGACTAGCCAAACAACAGATACGCAGTATTTT	CAWSHIGTSQTTDTQYF
NA	TRBV9	TRBD2	TRBJ2-1	TGTGCCAGCAGCGTAGAGATAAGTGGGACTACCAATGAGCAGTTCTTC	CASSVEISGTTNEQFF
NA	TRBV7-9	TRBD2	TRBJ2-7	TGTGCCAGCAGCTTTTCGCCAGCGGGAGTTGGCTCCTACGAGCAGTACTTC	CASSFSPAGVGSYEQYF
NA	TRBV7-6	NA	TRBJ2-3	TGTGCCAGCAGCTTAGGACCTAGCGTGGCAGATACGCAGTATTTT	CASSLGPSVADTQYF
NA	TRBV29-1	TRBD1	TRBJ1-2	TGCAGCGCAAGACAGGGAGATGGCTACACCTTC	CSARQGDGYTF
once	TRBV2	TRBD2	TRBJ2-1	TGTGCCAGCGAAGGACTAGCGAATGAGCAGTTCTTC	CASEGLANEQFF
NA	TRBV4-1	TRBD1	TRBJ1-4	TGCGCCAGCAGCCAAGAGAGATTTGGGACAGCATATGAAAAACTGTTTTTT	CASSQERFGTAYEKLFF
NA	TRBV5-4	TRBD2	TRBJ2-3	TGTGCCAGCAGCCGGACTAGCGGGGTAGCAGATACGCAGTATTTT	CASSRTSGVADTQYF
few	TRBV19	NA	TRBJ1-5	TGTGCCAGTAGTATAGCGGGGACACGAGATCAGCCCCAGCATTTT	CASSIAGTRDQPQHF
NA	TRBV5-4	NA	TRBJ1-4	TGTGCCAGCAGTCAGGCAACTAATGAAAAACTGTTTTTT	CASSQATNEKLFF
NA	TRBV19	TRBD1	TRBJ2-6	TGTGCCATTAAGACAGGGGGCGCTGGGGCCAACGTCCTGACTTTC	CAIKTGGAGANVLTF
NA	TRBV7-2	TRBD2	TRBJ2-1	TGTGCCAGCAGCTTACAGCGGGAGGCCTACAATGAGCAGTTCTTC	CASSLQREAYNEQFF
NA	TRBV19	TRBD1	TRBJ2-5	TGTGCCAGTATGCCGGGACAGGGAGGGGAGACCCAGTACTTC	CASMPGQGGETQYF
NA	TRBV7-9	NA	TRBJ1-2	TGTGCCAGCGTCCGGGGTGCGGAGCTTTATGGCTACACCTTC	CASVRGAELYGYTF
NA	TRBV28	NA	TRBJ2-3	TGTGCCAGCAGTTGGTCGGACTCAACAGATACGCAGTATTTT	CASSWSDSTDTQYF
NA	TRBV28	TRBD1	TRBJ2-2	TGTGCCAGCAGTCCGGGACAGCCTAACACCGGGGAGCTGTTTTTT	CASSPGQPNTGELFF
NA	TRBV7-9	TRBD1	TRBJ1-3	TGTGCCAGCAGTCCCCGGACAGGGGATTCTGGAAACACCATATATTTT	CASSPRTGDSGNTIYF
NA	TRBV6-4	TRBD2	TRBJ2-5	TGTGCCAGCAGTGATTCCGGGAGGCCTGGGGAGACCCAGTACTTC	CASSDSGRPGETQYF
NA	TRBV19	NA	TRBJ2-2	TGTGCCAGTAGTATAGGTCGAGGGCCCGGGGAGCTGTTTTTT	CASSIGRGPGELFF
NA	TRBV7-6	NA	TRBJ2-3	TGTGCCAGCAGCCCCCGGGCGGGATTAAGCACAGATACGCAGTATTTT	CASSPRAGLSTDTQYF
few	TRBV2	TRBD1	TRBJ2-5	TGTGCCAGCCCCCGGGACAGGGGCCGGAGAGAGACCCAGTACTTC	CASPRDRGRRETQYF
NA	TRBV7-9	NA	TRBJ2-7	TGTGCCAGCAGCTTCATACCTACAGGGTCGTCTTCTTGGGAGCAGTACTTC	CASSFIPTGSSSWEQYF
NA	TRBV7-2	NA	TRBJ2-1	TGTGCCAGCAGCTATGACAGGGGCGGGAGAGAGCAGTTCTTC	CASSYDRGGREQFF
once	TRBV2	TRBD2	TRBJ2-3	TGTGCCAGCAGGGCTAGCGGGGTTAGCACAGATACGCAGTATTTT	CASRASGVSTDTQYF
NA	TRBV7-9	NA	TRBJ1-2	TGTGCCAGCAGCCAGGCTGAGGGCTGGCAGACGAATAGCTATGGCTACACCTTC	CASSQAEGWQTNSYGYTF
NA	TRBV19	NA	TRBJ1-2	TGTGCCAGTAGTCTCTCGAGGTATGGCTACACCTTC	CASSLSRYGYTF
NA	TRBV4-1	TRBD2	TRBJ2-1	TGCGCCAGCAGCCCGATTCCCCAGCGGGAGACGAATGAGCAGTTCTTC	CASSPIPQRETNEQFF
NA	TRBV19	TRBD1	TRBJ1-2	TGTGCCAGTAGTCGACAGGGGTTAGGGGGCTACACCTTC	CASSRQGLGGYTF
few	TRBV20-1	NA	TRBJ1-4	TGCAGTGCTTATCTTCAGGAAAAACTGTTTTTT	CSAYLQEKLFF
NA	TRBV18	NA	TRBJ1-2	TGTGCCAGCTCACCCAAAGGACAGCCTGGCTACACCTTC	CASSPKGQPGYTF
NA	TRBV29-1	NA	TRBJ1-5	TGCAGCGTTGAAGTCGGGGGCAATCAGCCCCAGCATTTT	CSVEVGGNQPQHF
NA	TRBV10-3	TRBD2	TRBJ2-7	TGTGCCATCAGGGAAGGGACTAGCAGGTACGAGCAGTACTTC	CAIREGTSRYEQYF